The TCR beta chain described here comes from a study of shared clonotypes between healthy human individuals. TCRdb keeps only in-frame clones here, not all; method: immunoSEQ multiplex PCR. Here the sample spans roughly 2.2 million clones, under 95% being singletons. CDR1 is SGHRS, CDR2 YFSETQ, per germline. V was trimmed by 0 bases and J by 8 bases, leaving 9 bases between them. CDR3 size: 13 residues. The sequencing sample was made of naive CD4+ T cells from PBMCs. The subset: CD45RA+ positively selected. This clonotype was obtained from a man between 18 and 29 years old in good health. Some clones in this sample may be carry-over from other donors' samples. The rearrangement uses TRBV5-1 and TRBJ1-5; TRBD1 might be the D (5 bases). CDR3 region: CASSLDPGKPQHF. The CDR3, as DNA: TGCGCCAGCAGCTTGGATCCAGGGAAGCCCCAGCATTTT.